This entry lists 26 T cell receptor beta chains sequenced from one sample in a study of vaccination effects on CD4 cells after COVID-19. Upon completion of 10 to 11 days in culture, CD4+ T cells were isolated. These TCRs' antigens remain unknown. Produced via immunoSEQ multiplex PCR; TCRdb's table is partial and in-frame only. This sample yields over 45,000 clones, of which over 65% are seen a single time; around 3.3% belongs to the top ten. This sample comprised CD4+ T cells from PBMCs cultured without peptide, obtained before COVID-19 vaccination. Source of these receptors: a human donor who received a COVID-19 vaccine.

V and J are TRBV7-9 and TRBJ2-2; 8 bases agree with TRBD1. V lost 5 bases to trimming and J lost 5 bases; unmatched junction nucleotides: 7. The CDR3 has 15 amino acids. Germline CDR1 is SEHNR and CDR2 is FQNEAQ (reference sequence). CDR3 in DNA: TGTGCCAGCAGCCGGGGGACAGGACGTACCGGGGAGCTGTTTTTT. Translation gives CASSRGTGRTGELFF.

The V and J genes are TRBV7-2 and TRBJ1-2; D is perhaps TRBD1 (5 bases). Germline CDR1 SGHTA, CDR2 FQGNSA. The V gene lost 7 bases and the J gene lost 8 bases, with 14 bases spanning the gap. The CDR3 extends over 12 amino acids. The CDR3: CASNRRGLGYTF. As DNA, the CDR3 is TGTGCCAGCAACCGTAGGGGACTCGGCTACACCTTC.

Concerning this clone itself: The identical CDR3 is also encoded by other nucleotide sequences in the sample. The chain couples TRBV12-3 or TRBV12-4 to TRBJ1-1, with a possible D match to TRBD1 (6 bases). The CDR3 is 12 residues long. Trimming shortened V by 6 bases and J by 3 bases, and 8 bases separated the two germline ends. The chain's CDR3 is CASRGAYTEAFF. Written as DNA, the CDR3 is TGTGCCAGCAGGGGGGCTTACACTGAAGCTTTCTTT.

V and J are TRBV9 and TRBJ2-3, with a tentative D call TRBD2 (6 bases). Trimming removed 2 bases at V and 3 bases at J, with 16 bases between. This CDR3 has 16 residues. Germline CDR1 SGDLS, CDR2 YYNGEE. CDR3 sequence reads: CASSVSGVGGTDTQYF. CDR3 DNA sequence: TGTGCCAGCAGCGTCTCCGGGGTGGGGGGTACAGATACGCAGTATTTT.

This sequence joins TRBV6-1 and TRBJ2-4; 10 nucleotides align to TRBD1. The V and J ends lost 2 bases and 0 bases, in that order; junction bases with no gene match: 4. CDR1 MNHNS and CDR2 SASEGT come from the germline V gene. This CDR3 spans 17 amino acids. CDR3 coding DNA: TGTGCCAGCAGTGAACGAGACAGGGGGCTAGCCAAAAACATTCAGTACTTC. Translating it yields CASSERDRGLAKNIQYF.

In this sample, this clone turned up once. The genes are TRBV6-5 and TRBJ1-1; no definite D call. The V gene's germline CDR1 is MNHEY and CDR2 SVGAGI. The CDR3 runs 13 residues. V lost 6 bases, J lost 6 bases, and 14 bases lay in between. The CDR3 spells CASRQDRGPEAFF. As DNA, the CDR3 is TGTGCCAGCAGGCAGGACCGAGGGCCTGAAGCTTTCTTT.

J is TRBJ1-5 and V is TRBV18; the match to TRBD1 covers 7 bases. CDR3 length equals 13 residues. Losses at the gene ends were 6 bases for V and 4 bases for J; bases not matched to a gene: 3. Germline V gives CDR1 KGHSH, CDR2 LQKENI. The CDR3 is CASSPTGNQPQHF. As DNA, the CDR3 is TGTGCCAGCTCGCCGACAGGGAATCAGCCCCAGCATTTT. Supplemented by reference TRBV18 and TRBJ1-5, the full variable domain reads NAGVMQNPRHLVRRRGQEARLRCSPMKGHSHVYWYRQLPEEGLKFMVYLQKENIIDESGMPKERFSAEFPKEGPSILRIQQVVRGDSAAYFCASSPTGNQPQHFGDGTRLSIL.

The chain joins TRBV6-5 to TRBJ1-1; D might be TRBD1 (6 bases). Germline CDR1 and CDR2: MNHEY and SVGAGI. This CDR3 spans 13 amino acids. Trimming stripped 7 bases from V and 1 base from J, with 10 bases between. CDR3 in DNA: TGTGCCAGCAAGAGGGACACGAACACTGAAGCTTTCTTT. Its protein product is CASKRDTNTEAFF.

This clone showed up just a few times. The rearrangement links TRBV10-3 to TRBJ2-2; D is ambiguous. This CDR3 contains 14 residues. Germline V gene sequence: CDR1 ENHRY, CDR2 SYGVKD. Trimming removed 2 bases at V and 0 bases at J, with 4 bases between. The CDR3 DNA sequence: TGTGCCATCAGTGAGAACGCGAACACCGGGGAGCTGTTTTTT. Translation: CAISENANTGELFF.

The rearrangement links TRBV5-1 to TRBJ2-3, with TRBD2 identical over 12 bases. The germline CDR1 and CDR2 sequences are SGHRS and YFSETQ. CDR3 length: 18 amino acids. V lost 5 bases, J lost 1 base, and 11 bases stayed unmatched. The chain's CDR3 is CASRAGLAGTLGTDTQYF. The CDR3 DNA is TGCGCCAGCAGAGCGGGACTAGCGGGTACCCTCGGCACAGATACGCAGTATTTT.

This chain's CDR3 is CASSNQGQTNTGELFF. CDR3 nucleotide sequence: TGTGCCAGCAGTAACCAAGGACAAACAAACACCGGGGAGCTGTTTTTT. The V gene is TRBV7-2, the J gene TRBJ2-2; tentative D call: TRBD1 (5 bases). This CDR3 is built from 16 residues. From germline, CDR1 is SGHTA and CDR2 FQGNSA. V was trimmed by 6 bases and J by 2 bases, leaving 16 bases between them.

This chain connects TRBV7-9 to TRBJ2-5, with 10 bases that match TRBD2. CDR1 and CDR2 from the germline V gene are SEHNR and FQNEAQ (reference sequence). The CDR3 is made up of 16 amino acids. Trimming cost V 5 bases and J 0 bases; bases outside gene matches: 6. The CDR3 loop reads CASSRAGGSYQETQYF. As DNA, the CDR3 is TGTGCCAGCAGCCGAGCGGGGGGGAGTTACCAAGAGACCCAGTACTTC.

J is TRBJ1-2 and V is TRBV19, with a weak D call TRBD1 (6 bases). The CDR3 is 14 amino acids. V shed 3 bases and J shed 5 bases, with 13 bases lying between them. Germline V lookup: CDR1 LNHDA, CDR2 SQIVND (reference sequence). The CDR3, as DNA: TGTGCCAGTAGTATTCACGGGACAAATTATGGCTACACCTTC. This codes for CASSIHGTNYGYTF.

The chain employs TRBV6-4 and TRBJ1-5, with a possible D match to TRBD1 (5 bases). The CDR3 is made up of 15 amino acids. Per germline, CDR1 MRHNA and CDR2 SNTAGT. V lost 4 bases, J lost 5 bases, and 15 bases lay in between. CDR3: CASSVPGQRDQPQHF. The CDR3 coding sequence is TGTGCCAGCAGTGTACCGGGGCAGAGAGATCAGCCCCAGCATTTT.

This clone was observed once. The genes are TRBV7-3 and TRBJ2-3, with D perhaps matching TRBD2 (5 bases). V dropped 2 bases and J dropped 4 bases, with 10 bases sitting between them. Germline values: CDR1 SGHTA, CDR2 FQGTGA. There are 14 residues in the CDR3. The CDR3 is CASSLSLDPDTQYF. Written as DNA, the CDR3 is TGTGCCAGCAGCTTATCACTAGACCCAGATACGCAGTATTTT.

The gene calls are TRBV6-2 or TRBV6-3 and TRBJ2-1, with TRBD1 matching 8 bases. Germline lookup yields CDR1 MNHEY and CDR2 SVGEGT. V was pared by 1 base and J by 7 bases, with 15 bases of the junction left unmatched. The CDR3 is 18 residues long. The chain's CDR3 is CASSYFQGRGRRVNEQFF. The DNA for the CDR3 is TGTGCCAGCAGTTACTTTCAGGGCAGGGGGCGCAGGGTGAATGAGCAGTTCTTC.

Written as DNA, the CDR3 is TGTGCCAGCACCGTTGAGACAGGGATGGGGACCCAGTACTTC. It is translated as CASTVETGMGTQYF. The rearrangement uses TRBV6-5 and TRBJ2-5, with 7 positions matching TRBD1. The V gene end was trimmed by 7 bases and the J gene end by 7 bases; junction bases not matched to a gene: 12. The CDR3 spans 14 residues. Germline values: CDR1 MNHEY, CDR2 SVGAGI.

The chain uses TRBV7-8 and TRBJ1-2, with 10 positions matching TRBD1. This CDR3 has 15 amino acids. J lost 1 base, V lost 5 bases, and 4 bases had no gene match. The germline gives CDR1 SGHVS, CDR2 FQNEAQ. The CDR3 region has the DNA TGTGCCAGCAGCCCGAGGACAGGGGGTAACTATGGCTACACCTTC. Translating it yields CASSPRTGGNYGYTF. The full variable domain, its missing parts supplied by reference TRBV7-8 and TRBJ1-2, is GAGVSQSPRYKVAKRGQDVALRCDPISGHVSLFWYQQALGQGPEFLTYFQNEAQLDKSGLPSDRFFAERPEGSVSTLKIQRTQQEDSAVYLCASSPRTGGNYGYTFGSGTRLTVV.

This clone was counted a few times. The chain has TRBV12-3 or TRBV12-4 and TRBJ1-1; D call uncertain. V gave up 6 bases and J gave up 1 base, with 6 bases separating them. There are 12 residues in the CDR3. CDR3 in amino acids: CASRGRNTEAFF. CDR3 in DNA: TGTGCCAGCAGAGGCAGGAACACTGAAGCTTTCTTT.

This rearrangement joins TRBV9 to TRBJ2-3, with 10 bases aligning to TRBD2. Germline V gene sequence: CDR1 SGDLS, CDR2 YYNGEE. V trimming: 4 bases; J trimming: 6 bases; junction bases outside the gene matches: 2. The CDR3 runs 13 residues. The CDR3 region has the DNA TGTGCCAGCAGCAAGGGACTAGCGGATACGCAGTATTTT. Its translation: CASSKGLADTQYF.

The chain has TRBV19 and TRBJ1-3; 8 bases match TRBD1. The germline V gene has CDR1 LNHDA and CDR2 SQIVND (reference sequence). The CDR3 is made up of 14 amino acids. Trimming at V came to 4 bases and at J to 4 bases, leaving 3 bases not matched to a gene. CDR3 sequence: CASSRRDRGNTIYF. The CDR3 DNA sequence: TGTGCCAGTAGTAGACGGGACAGGGGAAACACCATATATTTT.

This sequence joins TRBV2 and TRBJ1-1, with D possibly TRBD1 on 5 matching bases. The CDR3 consists of 14 residues. Trimming stripped 6 bases from V and 1 base from J, with 12 bases between. Germline values: CDR1 SNHLY, CDR2 FYNNEI. The CDR3 reads CASRQRDGNTEAFF. For the CDR3, the DNA is TGTGCCAGCAGACAACGGGACGGGAACACTGAAGCTTTCTTT.

The chain joins TRBV6-5 to TRBJ1-1; D unclear. The CDR3 is 13 residues long. V was pared by 2 bases and J by 8 bases, with 12 bases between. Per germline, CDR1 MNHEY and CDR2 SVGAGI. The CDR3 loop is CASSYLLKIEAFF. The CDR3 DNA reads TGTGCCAGCAGTTACCTGCTCAAGATCGAAGCTTTCTTT.

This clone has just a few counts. V and J are TRBV24-1 and TRBJ2-2, with D possibly TRBD1 on 6 matching bases. The length of the CDR3 is 13 residues. Germline values: CDR1 KGHDR, CDR2 SFDVKD. Trimming took 9 bases from V and 0 from J, leaving 7 bases between them. CDR3 sequence: CATRTANTGELFF. The CDR3, as DNA: TGTGCCACCCGGACAGCGAACACCGGGGAGCTGTTTTTT.

The chain joins TRBV24-1 to TRBJ2-5; a weak D match, TRBD1 (5 bases). Deletions cut 3 bases from V and 3 bases from J, with 10 bases between. The CDR3 has 14 residues. Germline lookup yields CDR1 KGHDR and CDR2 SFDVKD. Here the CDR3 reads CATSDSGREETQYF. Written as DNA, the CDR3 is TGTGCCACCAGTGATAGTGGCAGGGAAGAGACCCAGTACTTC.

This clone turned up a few times. This chain links TRBV6-5 with TRBJ1-6, with D unclear. The V and J ends lost 7 bases and 2 bases respectively, with 9 bases between them. Germline CDR1 MNHEY, CDR2 SVGAGI. The CDR3 is 14 amino acids. CDR3 coding DNA: TGTGCCAGCACCGCCGGGCCCTATAATTCACCCCTCCACTTT. This sequence encodes CASTAGPYNSPLHF.